This is a list of T cell receptor beta chains from one sample in a study of blood T cell repertoires in COVID-19. Libraries were prepared by immunoSEQ multiplex PCR; TCRdb keeps only in-frame clonotypes and omits some of them. In the table there are under 150,000 clones, 75% to 90% of which are singletons. The source material was peripheral blood. The receptors derive from a man in his thirties or forties with acute or convalescent COVID-19. The CDR3 runs from the conserved cysteine through the conserved F or W. The D gene is left open where the match is weak. Size tells how often a clone was seen (once, few, many) or the class of an expanded clone, and some rows leave it out.

V: TRBV27; size: -; J: TRBJ2-1; D: TRBD1; length: 16; DNA: TGTGCCAGCAGTCCACGCGGGACAGGGGGCGGCAATGAGCAGTTCTTC; CDR3: CASSPRGTGGGNEQFF
V: TRBV6-5; size: -; J: TRBJ1-2; D: -; length: 13; DNA: TGTGCCAGCAGTTACTCGGGAGGGGAGGGCTACACCTTC; CDR3: CASSYSGGEGYTF
V: TRBV2; size: -; J: TRBJ2-5; D: -; length: 11; DNA: TGTGCCAGCGCGAAGTGGGAGACCCAGTACTTC; CDR3: CASAKWETQYF
V: TRBV10-2; size: -; J: TRBJ1-1; D: -; length: 12; DNA: TGCGCCAGCAGTCAGGGCCACACTGAAGCTTTCTTT; CDR3: CASSQGHTEAFF
V: TRBV6-2/TRBV6-3; size: -; J: TRBJ2-5; D: -; length: 15; DNA: TGTGCCAGCAGTTCATGGACAGATCCAAAAGAGACCCAGTACTTC; CDR3: CASSSWTDPKETQYF
V: TRBV19; size: once; J: TRBJ1-2; D: -; length: 15; DNA: TGTGCCAGTAGTATAGTGCCCCAGTCTAACTATGGCTACACCTTC; CDR3: CASSIVPQSNYGYTF
V: TRBV10-3; size: once; J: TRBJ2-5; D: -; length: 11; DNA: TGTGCCATCAGTGCAGGAGAGACCCAGTACTTC; CDR3: CAISAGETQYF
V: TRBV6-5; size: -; J: TRBJ1-4; D: -; length: 14; DNA: TGTGCCACCTCCCGACAGACAACTAATGAAAAACTGTTTTTT; CDR3: CATSRQTTNEKLFF
V: TRBV3-1/TRBV3-2; size: once; J: TRBJ1-4; D: -; length: 15; DNA: TGTGCCAGCAGTATCGGACAGCGGTTAAATGAAAAACTGTTTTTT; CDR3: CASSIGQRLNEKLFF
V: TRBV25-1; size: -; J: TRBJ1-5; D: -; length: 12; DNA: TGTGCCAGCAGCTATAGCAATCAGCCCCAGCATTTT; CDR3: CASSYSNQPQHF
V: TRBV6-4; size: many; J: TRBJ2-2; D: -; length: 13; DNA: TGTGCCAGCAGTGGACAGGACACCGGGGAGCTGTTTTTT; CDR3: CASSGQDTGELFF
V: TRBV10-3; size: -; J: TRBJ2-1; D: -; length: 15; DNA: TGTGCCATCAGTGACGGAGGGGCATCCTACAATGAGCAGTTCTTC; CDR3: CAISDGGASYNEQFF
V: TRBV19; size: once; J: TRBJ1-5; D: -; length: 15; DNA: TGTGCCAGTATTCAGGATCAAATCGGCAATCAGCCCCAGCATTTT; CDR3: CASIQDQIGNQPQHF
V: TRBV7-2; size: -; J: TRBJ1-2; D: TRBD1; length: 17; DNA: TGTGCCAGCAGCTCCCACGGGACAGGGTCTCTCTACTATGGCTACACCTTC; CDR3: CASSSHGTGSLYYGYTF
V: TRBV19; size: -; J: TRBJ1-4; D: TRBD1; length: 15; DNA: TGTGCCAGTAGTGCCACAGGGGTTTCTAATGAAAAACTGTTTTTT; CDR3: CASSATGVSNEKLFF
V: TRBV9; size: -; J: TRBJ2-1; D: TRBD2; length: 16; DNA: TGTGCCAGCAGCGTAGAGAATAGCGGGAGGAGGAGTGAGCAGTTCTTC; CDR3: CASSVENSGRRSEQFF
V: TRBV29-1; size: -; J: TRBJ2-7; D: TRBD1; length: 14; DNA: TGCAGCGTTGCCACAGGGGGCCGCCCCTACGAGCAGTACTTC; CDR3: CSVATGGRPYEQYF
V: TRBV12-3/TRBV12-4; size: -; J: TRBJ2-5; D: -; length: 13; DNA: TGTGCCAGCAGTTTAAGTGTTCGCGGGACCCAGTACTTC; CDR3: CASSLSVRGTQYF
V: TRBV11-3; size: -; J: TRBJ2-5; D: TRBD2; length: 16; DNA: TGTGCCAGCAGCACTAGCGGGGGCCGGGGAGGAGAGACCCAGTACTTC; CDR3: CASSTSGGRGGETQYF
V: TRBV10-3; size: -; J: TRBJ2-3; D: -; length: 14; DNA: TGTGCCATCAGTGGCACGGGAGACTCCAATACGCAGTATTTT; CDR3: CAISGTGDSNTQYF
V: TRBV3-1/TRBV3-2; size: few; J: TRBJ2-1; D: -; length: 16; DNA: TGTGCCAGCAGCCCAAAAGCCGGCGACTTCTACAATGAGCAGTTCTTC; CDR3: CASSPKAGDFYNEQFF
V: TRBV6-4; size: once; J: TRBJ2-3; D: TRBD2; length: 16; DNA: TGTGCCAGCAAACCTGTAGCGGGGGGGCTAACAGATACGCAGTATTTT; CDR3: CASKPVAGGLTDTQYF
V: TRBV11-2; size: -; J: TRBJ2-1; D: -; length: 13; DNA: TGTGCCAGCAGTCTCAACTCGATAAATGAGCAGTTCTTC; CDR3: CASSLNSINEQFF